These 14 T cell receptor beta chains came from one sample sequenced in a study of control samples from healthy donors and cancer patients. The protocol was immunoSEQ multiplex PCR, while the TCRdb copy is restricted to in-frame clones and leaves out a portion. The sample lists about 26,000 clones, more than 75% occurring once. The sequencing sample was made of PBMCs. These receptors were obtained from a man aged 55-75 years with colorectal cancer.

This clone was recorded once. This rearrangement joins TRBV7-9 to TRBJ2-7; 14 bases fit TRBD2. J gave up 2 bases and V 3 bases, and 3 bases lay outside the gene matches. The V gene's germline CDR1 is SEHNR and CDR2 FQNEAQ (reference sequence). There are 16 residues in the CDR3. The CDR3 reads CASSLGLAGVPYEQYF. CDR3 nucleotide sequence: TGTGCCAGCAGCTTGGGACTAGCGGGGGTACCCTACGAGCAGTACTTC.

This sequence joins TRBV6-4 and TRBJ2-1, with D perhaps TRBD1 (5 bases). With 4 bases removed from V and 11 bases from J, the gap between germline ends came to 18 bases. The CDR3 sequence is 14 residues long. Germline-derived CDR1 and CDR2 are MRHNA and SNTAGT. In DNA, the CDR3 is TGTGCCAGCAGTGTGGGGCCCGAATTAGGGAAGCAGTTCTTC. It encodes CASSVGPELGKQFF.

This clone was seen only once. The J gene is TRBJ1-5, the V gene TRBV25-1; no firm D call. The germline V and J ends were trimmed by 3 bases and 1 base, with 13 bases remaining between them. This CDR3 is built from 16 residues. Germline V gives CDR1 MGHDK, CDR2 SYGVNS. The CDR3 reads CASSEKQWESNQPQHF. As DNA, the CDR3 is TGTGCCAGCAGTGAGAAGCAGTGGGAAAGCAATCAGCCCCAGCATTTT.

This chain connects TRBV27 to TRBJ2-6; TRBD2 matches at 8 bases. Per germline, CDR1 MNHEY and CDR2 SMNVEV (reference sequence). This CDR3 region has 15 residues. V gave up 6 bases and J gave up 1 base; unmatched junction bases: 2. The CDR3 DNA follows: TGTGCCAGCAGCCGGGGGGGGTCTGGGGCCAACGTCCTGACTTTC. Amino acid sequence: CASSRGGSGANVLTF.

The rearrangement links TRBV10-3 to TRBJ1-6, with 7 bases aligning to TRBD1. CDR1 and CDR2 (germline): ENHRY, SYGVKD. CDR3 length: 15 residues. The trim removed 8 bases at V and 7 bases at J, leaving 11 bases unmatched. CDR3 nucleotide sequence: TGTGCCATCGGACAAGGACAGGTTCTCAATTCACCCCTCCACTTT. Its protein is CAIGQGQVLNSPLHF.

CDR3 sequence reads: CASSTFLTGNYGYTF. The CDR3 DNA reads as TGTGCCAGTAGTACCTTCCTGACAGGGAACTATGGCTACACCTTC. The chain joins TRBV19 to TRBJ1-2; the match to TRBD1 covers 7 bases. J lost 2 bases, V lost 4 bases, and 7 bases had no gene match. The CDR3 loop spans 15 amino acids. In germline, CDR1 is LNHDA, CDR2 SQIVND (reference sequence).

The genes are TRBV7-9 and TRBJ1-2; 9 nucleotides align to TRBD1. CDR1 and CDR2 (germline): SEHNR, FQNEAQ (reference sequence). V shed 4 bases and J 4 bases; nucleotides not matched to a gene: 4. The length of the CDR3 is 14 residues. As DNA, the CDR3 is TGTGCCAGCAGCTCCCGGGACAGGGCCTATGGCTACACCTTC. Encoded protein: CASSSRDRAYGYTF.

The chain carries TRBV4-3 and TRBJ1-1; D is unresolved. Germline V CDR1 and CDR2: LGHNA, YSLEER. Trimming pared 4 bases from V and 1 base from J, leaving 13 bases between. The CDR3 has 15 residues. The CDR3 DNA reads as TGCGCCAGCAGCCTTGGACGGTTTTCGAACACTGAAGCTTTCTTT. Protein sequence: CASSLGRFSNTEAFF.

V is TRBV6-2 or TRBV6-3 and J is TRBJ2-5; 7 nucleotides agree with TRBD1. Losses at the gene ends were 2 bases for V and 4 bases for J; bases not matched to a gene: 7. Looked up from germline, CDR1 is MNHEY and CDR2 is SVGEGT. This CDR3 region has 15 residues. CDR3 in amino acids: CASSYPRDRGETQYF. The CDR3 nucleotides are TGTGCCAGCAGTTACCCCCGGGACAGAGGAGAGACCCAGTACTTC.

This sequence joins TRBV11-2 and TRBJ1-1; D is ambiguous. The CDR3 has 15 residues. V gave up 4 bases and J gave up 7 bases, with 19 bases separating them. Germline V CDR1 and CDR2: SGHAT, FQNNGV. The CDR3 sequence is CASSSHPLPDVEAFF. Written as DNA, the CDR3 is TGTGCCAGCAGCTCTCACCCACTGCCTGACGTTGAAGCTTTCTTT.

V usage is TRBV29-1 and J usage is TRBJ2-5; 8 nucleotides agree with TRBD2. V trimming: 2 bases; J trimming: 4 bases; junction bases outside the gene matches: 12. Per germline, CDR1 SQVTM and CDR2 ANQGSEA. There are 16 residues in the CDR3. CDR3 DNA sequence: TGCAGCGTTGAAACCGTTAGCGGGGAAGGGCTAGAGACCCAGTACTTC. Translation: CSVETVSGEGLETQYF. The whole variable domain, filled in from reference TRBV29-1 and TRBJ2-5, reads SAVISQKPSRDICQRGTSLTIQCQVDSQVTMMFWYRQQPGQSLTLIATANQGSEATYESGFVIDKFPISRPNLTFSTLTVSNMSPEDSSIYLCSVETVSGEGLETQYFGPGTRLLVL.

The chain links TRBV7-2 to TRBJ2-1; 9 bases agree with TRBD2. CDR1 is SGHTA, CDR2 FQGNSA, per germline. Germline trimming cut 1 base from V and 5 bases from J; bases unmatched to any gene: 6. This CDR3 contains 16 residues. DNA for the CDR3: TGTGCCAGCAGCTTAGAGAGACTAGCGGTGGACAATGAGCAGTTCTTC. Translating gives CASSLERLAVDNEQFF.

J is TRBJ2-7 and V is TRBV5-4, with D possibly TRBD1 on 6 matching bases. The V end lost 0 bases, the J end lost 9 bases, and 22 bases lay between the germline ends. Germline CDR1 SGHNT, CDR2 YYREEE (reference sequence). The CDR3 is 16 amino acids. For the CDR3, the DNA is TGTGCCAGCAGCTTGGCCGTTTCAGGGGCCAGGGATGTGCAGTACTTC. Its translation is CASSLAVSGARDVQYF.

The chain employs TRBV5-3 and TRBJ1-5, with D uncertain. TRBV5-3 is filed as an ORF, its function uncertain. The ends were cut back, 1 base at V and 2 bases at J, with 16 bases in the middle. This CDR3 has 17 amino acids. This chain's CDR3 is CARSLSLVVNGNQPQHF. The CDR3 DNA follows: TGTGCCAGAAGCTTGTCCCTGGTGGTAAACGGCAATCAGCCCCAGCATTTT.